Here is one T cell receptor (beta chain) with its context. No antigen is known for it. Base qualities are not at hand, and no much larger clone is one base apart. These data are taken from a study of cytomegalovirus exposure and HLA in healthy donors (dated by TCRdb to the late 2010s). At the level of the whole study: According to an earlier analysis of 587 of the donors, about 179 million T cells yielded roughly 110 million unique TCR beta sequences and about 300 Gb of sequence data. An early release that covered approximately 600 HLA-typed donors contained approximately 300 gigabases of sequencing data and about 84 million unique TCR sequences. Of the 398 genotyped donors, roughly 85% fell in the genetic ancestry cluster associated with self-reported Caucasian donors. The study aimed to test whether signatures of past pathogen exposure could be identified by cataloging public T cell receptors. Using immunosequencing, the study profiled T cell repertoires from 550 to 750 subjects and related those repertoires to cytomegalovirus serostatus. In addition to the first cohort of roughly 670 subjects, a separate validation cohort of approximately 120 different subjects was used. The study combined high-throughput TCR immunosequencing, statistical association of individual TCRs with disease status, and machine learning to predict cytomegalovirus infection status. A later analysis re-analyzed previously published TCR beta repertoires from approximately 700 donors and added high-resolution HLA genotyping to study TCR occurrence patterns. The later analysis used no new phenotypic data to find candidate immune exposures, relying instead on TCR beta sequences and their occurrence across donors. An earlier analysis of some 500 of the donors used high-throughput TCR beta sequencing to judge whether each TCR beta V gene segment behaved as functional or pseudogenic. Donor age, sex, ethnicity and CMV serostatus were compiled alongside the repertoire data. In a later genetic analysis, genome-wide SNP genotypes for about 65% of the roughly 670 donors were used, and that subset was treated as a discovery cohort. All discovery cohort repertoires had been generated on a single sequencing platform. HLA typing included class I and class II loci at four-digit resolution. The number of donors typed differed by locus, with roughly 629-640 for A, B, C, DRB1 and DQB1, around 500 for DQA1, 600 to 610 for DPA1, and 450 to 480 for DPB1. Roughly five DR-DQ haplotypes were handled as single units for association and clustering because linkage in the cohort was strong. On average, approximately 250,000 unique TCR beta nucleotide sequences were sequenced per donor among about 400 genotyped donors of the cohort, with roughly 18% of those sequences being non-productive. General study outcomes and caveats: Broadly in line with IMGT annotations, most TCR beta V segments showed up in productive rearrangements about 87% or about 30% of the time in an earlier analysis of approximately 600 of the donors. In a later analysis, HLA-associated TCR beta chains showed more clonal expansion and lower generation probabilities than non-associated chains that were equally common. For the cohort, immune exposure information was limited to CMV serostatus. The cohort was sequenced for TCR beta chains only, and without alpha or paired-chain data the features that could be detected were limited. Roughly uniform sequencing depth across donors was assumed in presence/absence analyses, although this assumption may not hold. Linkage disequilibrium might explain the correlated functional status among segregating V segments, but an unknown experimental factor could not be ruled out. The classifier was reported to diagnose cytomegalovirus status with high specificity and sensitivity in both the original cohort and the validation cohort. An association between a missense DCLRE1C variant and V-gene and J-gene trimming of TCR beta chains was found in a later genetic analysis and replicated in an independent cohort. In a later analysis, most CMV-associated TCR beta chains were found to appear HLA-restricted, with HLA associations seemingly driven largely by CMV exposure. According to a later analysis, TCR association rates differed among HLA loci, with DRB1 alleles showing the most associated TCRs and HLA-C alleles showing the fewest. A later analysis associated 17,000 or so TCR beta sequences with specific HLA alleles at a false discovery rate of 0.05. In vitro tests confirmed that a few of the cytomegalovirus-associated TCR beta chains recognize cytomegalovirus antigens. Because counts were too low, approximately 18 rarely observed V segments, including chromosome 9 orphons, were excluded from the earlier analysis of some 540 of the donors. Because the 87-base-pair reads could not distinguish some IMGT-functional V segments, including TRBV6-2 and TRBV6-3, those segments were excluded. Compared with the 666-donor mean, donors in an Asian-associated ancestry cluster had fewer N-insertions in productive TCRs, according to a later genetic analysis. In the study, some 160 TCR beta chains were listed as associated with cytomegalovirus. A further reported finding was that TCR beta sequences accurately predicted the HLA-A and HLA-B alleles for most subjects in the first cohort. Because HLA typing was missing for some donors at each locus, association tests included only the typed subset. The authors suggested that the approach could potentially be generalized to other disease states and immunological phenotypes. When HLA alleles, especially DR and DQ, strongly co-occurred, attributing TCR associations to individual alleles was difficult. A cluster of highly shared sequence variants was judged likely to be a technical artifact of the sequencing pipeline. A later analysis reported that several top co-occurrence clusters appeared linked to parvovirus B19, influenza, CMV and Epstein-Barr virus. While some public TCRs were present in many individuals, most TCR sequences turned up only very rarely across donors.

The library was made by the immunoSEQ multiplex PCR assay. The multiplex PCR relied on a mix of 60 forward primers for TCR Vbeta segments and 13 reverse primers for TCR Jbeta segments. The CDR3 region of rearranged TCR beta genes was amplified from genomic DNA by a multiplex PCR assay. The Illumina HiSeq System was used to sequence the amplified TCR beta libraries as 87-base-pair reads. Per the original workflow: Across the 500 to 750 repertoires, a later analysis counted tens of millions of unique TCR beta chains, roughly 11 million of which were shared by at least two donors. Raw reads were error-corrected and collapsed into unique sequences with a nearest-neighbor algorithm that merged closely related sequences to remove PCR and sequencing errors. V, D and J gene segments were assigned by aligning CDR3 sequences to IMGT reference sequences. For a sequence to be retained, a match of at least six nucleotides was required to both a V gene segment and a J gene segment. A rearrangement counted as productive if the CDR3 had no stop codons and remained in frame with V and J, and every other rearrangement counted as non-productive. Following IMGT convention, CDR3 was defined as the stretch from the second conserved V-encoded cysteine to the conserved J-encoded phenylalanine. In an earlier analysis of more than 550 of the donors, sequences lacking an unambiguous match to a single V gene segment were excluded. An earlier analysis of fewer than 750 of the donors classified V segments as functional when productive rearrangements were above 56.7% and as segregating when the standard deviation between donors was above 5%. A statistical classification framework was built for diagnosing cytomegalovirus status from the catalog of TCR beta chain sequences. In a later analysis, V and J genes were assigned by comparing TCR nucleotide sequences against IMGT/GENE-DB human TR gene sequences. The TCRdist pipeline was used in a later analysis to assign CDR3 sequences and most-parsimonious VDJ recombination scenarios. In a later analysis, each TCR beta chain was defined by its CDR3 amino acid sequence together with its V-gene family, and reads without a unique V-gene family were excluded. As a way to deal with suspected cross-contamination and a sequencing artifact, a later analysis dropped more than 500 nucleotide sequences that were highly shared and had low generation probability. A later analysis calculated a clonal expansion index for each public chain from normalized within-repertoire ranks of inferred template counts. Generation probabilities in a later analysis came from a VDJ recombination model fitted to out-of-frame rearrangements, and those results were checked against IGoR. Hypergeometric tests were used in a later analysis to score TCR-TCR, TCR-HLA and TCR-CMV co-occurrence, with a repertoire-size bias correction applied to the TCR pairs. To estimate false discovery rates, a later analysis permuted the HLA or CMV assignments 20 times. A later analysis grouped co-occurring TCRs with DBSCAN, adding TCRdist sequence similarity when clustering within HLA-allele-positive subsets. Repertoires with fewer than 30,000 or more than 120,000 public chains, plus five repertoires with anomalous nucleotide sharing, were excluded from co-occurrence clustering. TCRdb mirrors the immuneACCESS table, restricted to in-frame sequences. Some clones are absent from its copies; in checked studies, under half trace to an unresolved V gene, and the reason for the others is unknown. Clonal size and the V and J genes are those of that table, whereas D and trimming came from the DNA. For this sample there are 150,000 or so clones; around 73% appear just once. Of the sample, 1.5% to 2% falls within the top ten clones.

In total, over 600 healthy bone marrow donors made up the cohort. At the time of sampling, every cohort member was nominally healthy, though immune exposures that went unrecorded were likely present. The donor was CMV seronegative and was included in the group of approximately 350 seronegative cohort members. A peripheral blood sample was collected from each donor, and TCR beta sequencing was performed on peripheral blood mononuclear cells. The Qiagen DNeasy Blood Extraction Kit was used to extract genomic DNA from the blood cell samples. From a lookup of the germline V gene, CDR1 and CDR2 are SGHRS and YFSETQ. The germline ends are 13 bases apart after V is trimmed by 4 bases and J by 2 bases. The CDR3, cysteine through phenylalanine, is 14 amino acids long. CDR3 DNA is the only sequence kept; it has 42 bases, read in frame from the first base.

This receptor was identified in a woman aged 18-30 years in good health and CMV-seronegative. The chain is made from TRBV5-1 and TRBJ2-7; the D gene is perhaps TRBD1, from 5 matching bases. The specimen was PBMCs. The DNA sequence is TGCGCCAGCAGCCCGAACAGGAACCCCTACGAGCAGTACTTC. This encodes CASSPNRNPYEQYF.